The TCR beta chain under discussion was sequenced for a study of cytomegalovirus exposure and HLA in healthy donors. The PCR contained 60 Vbeta and 13 Jbeta primers. TCRdb's table, derived via immunoSEQ multiplex PCR, lists solely in-frame clones and lacks some. The table lists roughly 200,000 clones, 75% to 90% of them singletons. Healthy people donating bone marrow made up the donors. General observations from the study: Using the classifier, cytomegalovirus status was reportedly diagnosed with high specificity and sensitivity.

The table lists this clone with a few counts. The antigen remains undetermined. This CDR3 comprises 17 residues. Germline values: CDR1 SGHVT, CDR2 SQSDAQ. V was clipped by 0 bases and J by 4 bases, with 16 bases between them. The TCR was taken from a boy aged 2 to 10 in good health and CMV-seronegative. The V gene is TRBV7-4, the J gene TRBJ1-3; weak D call: TRBD1 (6 bases). Sequencing input: PBMCs. The CDR3 DNA reads as TGTGCCAGCAGCTTAGCGGGATCAGGGGCGCGGGGAAACACCATATATTTT. Protein sequence: CASSLAGSGARGNTIYF.